This T cell receptor (beta chain) was identified in a study of blood T cells in healthy people across ages. Whenever a sample was processed, at least 6 million PBMCs were isolated. Then a second PCR, running about 7 to 11 cycles, was carried out with a sample-barcoded 5' primer and a J-beta primer mix. Each CDR3 protein gets one entry after TCRdb re-called the 5' RACE reads with MiXCR. The sample lists around 800,000 distinct CDR3 sequences, around two thirds seen once, with 28% in the top ten. Sequencing was performed on blood. This clonotype was obtained from a man aged 25-45 years in good health.

Here the CDR3 reads CSARRDREWEGYTF. For the CDR3, the DNA is TGCAGTGCCCGCCGGGACAGGGAGTGGGAGGGCTACACCTTC. The chain uses TRBV20-1 and TRBJ1-2, with TRBD1 identical over 9 bases. This CDR3 is built from 14 residues. Germline values: CDR1 DFQATT, CDR2 SNEGSKA (reference sequence). V lost 6 bases, J lost 8 bases, and 13 bases stayed unmatched.